The subject of this entry is one T cell receptor beta chain. Profiling relied on immunoSEQ multiplex PCR, and the TCRdb table lists in-frame clones only, not all of them. The table records some 51,000 clones, approximately 90% of them present only once. Trimming left V 4 bases short and J 0 bases short, with 17 bases between. This CDR3 spans 18 amino acids. The germline CDR1 and CDR2 sequences are SGHRS and YFSETQ. The data stem from a study of blood T cell repertoires in COVID-19. The rearrangement links TRBV5-1 to TRBJ1-6, with D possibly being TRBD1 (5 bases). The specimen was peripheral blood. This receptor was obtained from a man in his fifties with acute or convalescent COVID-19. The CDR3 coding sequence is TGCGCCAGCAGCAGGCGGGACGGTGAAAGCTCCTATAATTCACCCCTCCACTTT. Protein sequence: CASSRRDGESSYNSPLHF.